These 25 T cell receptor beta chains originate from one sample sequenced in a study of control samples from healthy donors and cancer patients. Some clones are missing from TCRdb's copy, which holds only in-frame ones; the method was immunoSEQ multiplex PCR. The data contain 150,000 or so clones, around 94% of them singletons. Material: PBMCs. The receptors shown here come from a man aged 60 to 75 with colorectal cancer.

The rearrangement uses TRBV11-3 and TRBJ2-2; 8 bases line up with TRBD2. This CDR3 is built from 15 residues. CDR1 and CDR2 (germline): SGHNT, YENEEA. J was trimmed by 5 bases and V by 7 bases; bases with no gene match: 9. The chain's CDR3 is CASTPGGGATGELFF. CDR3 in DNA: TGTGCCAGCACCCCGGGGGGGGGAGCAACCGGGGAGCTGTTTTTT.

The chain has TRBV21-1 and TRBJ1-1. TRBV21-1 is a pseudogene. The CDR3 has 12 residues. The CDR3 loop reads CASSREEVKGFF. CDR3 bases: TGTGCCAGCAGCAGAGAGGAAGTAAAGGGTTTCTTT.

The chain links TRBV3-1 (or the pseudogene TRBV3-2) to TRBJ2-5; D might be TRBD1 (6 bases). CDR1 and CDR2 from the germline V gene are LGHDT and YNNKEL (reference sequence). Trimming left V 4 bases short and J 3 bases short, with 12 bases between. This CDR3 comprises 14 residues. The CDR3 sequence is CASSRGGAEETQYF. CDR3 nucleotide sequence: TGTGCCAGCAGCCGAGGGGGAGCAGAAGAGACCCAGTACTTC.

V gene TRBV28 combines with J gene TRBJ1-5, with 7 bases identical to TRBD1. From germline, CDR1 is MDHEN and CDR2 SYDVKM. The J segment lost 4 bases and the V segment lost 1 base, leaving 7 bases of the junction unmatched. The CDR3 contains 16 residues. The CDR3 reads CASSLFLGTVNQPQHF. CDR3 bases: TGTGCCAGCAGTTTATTCCTCGGGACAGTTAATCAGCCCCAGCATTTT.

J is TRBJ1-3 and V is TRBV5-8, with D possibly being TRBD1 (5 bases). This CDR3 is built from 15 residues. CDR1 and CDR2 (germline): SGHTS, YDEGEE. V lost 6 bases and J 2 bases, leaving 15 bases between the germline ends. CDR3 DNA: TGTGCCAGCACCCGGTGGGCCAGGGCTGGAAACACCATATATTTT. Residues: CASTRWARAGNTIYF.

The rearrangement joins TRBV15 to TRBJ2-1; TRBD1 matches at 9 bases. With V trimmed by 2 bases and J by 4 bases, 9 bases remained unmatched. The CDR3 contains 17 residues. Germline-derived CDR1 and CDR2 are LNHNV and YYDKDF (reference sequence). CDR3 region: CATSRPGTGIGYNEQFF. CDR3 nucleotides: TGTGCCACCAGCAGACCCGGGACAGGGATAGGGTACAATGAGCAGTTCTTC.

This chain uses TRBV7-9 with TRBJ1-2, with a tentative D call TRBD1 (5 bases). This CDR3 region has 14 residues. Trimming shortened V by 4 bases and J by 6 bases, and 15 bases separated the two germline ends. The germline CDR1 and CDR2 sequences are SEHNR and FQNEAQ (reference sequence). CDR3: CASSSYQGSNGYTF. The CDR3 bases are TGTGCCAGCAGCTCCTACCAGGGTTCGAATGGCTACACCTTC. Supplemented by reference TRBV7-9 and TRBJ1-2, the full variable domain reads DTGVSQNPRHKITKRGQNVTFRCDPISEHNRLYWYRQTLGQGPEFLTYFQNEAQLEKSRLLSDRFSAERPKGSFSTLEIQRTEQGDSAMYLCASSSYQGSNGYTFGSGTRLTVV.

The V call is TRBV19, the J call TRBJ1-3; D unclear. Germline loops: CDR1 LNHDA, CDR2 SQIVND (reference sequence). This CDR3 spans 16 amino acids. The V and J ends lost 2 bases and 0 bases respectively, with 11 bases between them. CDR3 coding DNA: TGTGCCAGTAGTATAACCAAGTGGGGCTCTGGAAACACCATATATTTT. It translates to CASSITKWGSGNTIYF.

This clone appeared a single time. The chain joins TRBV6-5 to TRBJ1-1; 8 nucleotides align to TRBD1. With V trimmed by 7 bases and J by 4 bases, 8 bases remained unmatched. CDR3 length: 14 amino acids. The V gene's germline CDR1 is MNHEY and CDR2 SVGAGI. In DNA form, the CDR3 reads TGTGCCAGCACTCAGGGGGCGGGGGTCACTGAAGCTTTCTTT. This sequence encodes CASTQGAGVTEAFF.

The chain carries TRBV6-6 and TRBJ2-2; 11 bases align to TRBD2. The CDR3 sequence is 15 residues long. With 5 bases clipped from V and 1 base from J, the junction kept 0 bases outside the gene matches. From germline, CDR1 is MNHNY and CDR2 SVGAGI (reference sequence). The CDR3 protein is CASSTSGGNTGELFF. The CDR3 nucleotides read TGTGCCAGCAGTACTAGCGGGGGGAACACCGGGGAGCTGTTTTTT.

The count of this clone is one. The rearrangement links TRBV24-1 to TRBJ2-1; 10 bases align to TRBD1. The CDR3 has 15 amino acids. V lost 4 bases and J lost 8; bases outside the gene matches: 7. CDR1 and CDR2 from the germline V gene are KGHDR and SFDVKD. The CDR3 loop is CATSESGQGVDEQFF. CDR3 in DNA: TGTGCCACCAGTGAGTCCGGACAGGGGGTGGATGAGCAGTTCTTC.

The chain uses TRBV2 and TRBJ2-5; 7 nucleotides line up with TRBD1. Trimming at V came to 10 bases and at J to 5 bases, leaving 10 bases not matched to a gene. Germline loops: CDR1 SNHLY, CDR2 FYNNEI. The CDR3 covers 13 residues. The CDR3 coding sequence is TGTGCCACTCACCGGGACAGCCGGGAGACCCAGTACTTC. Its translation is CATHRDSRETQYF.

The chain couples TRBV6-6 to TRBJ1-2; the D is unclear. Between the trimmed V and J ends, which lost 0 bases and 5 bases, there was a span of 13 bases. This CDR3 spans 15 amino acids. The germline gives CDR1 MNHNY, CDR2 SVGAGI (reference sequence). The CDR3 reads CASSYSASSLYGYTF. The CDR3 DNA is TGTGCCAGCAGTTACTCGGCTAGCAGCCTTTATGGCTACACCTTC.

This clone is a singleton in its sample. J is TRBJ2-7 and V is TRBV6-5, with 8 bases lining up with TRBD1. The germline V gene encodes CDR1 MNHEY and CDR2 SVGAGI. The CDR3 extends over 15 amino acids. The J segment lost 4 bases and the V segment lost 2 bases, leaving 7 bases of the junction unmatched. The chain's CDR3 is CASSYLPGQGYEQYF. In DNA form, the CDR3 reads TGTGCCAGCAGTTACCTCCCTGGACAGGGATACGAGCAGTACTTC.

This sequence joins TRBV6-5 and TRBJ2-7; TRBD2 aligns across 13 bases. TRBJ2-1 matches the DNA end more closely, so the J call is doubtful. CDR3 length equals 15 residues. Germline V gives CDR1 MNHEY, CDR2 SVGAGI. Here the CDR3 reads CASRLGLAGVDEQFF. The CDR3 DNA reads TGTGCCAGCAGGCTTGGACTAGCGGGGGTGGATGAGCAGTTCTTC.

The CDR3 is CASSRGEPEAFF. CDR3 sequence (DNA): TGTGCCAGCAGCCGGGGGGAGCCGGAAGCTTTCTTT. The chain combines TRBV3-1 (or the pseudogene TRBV3-2) with TRBJ1-1; a possible D gene is TRBD1 (5 bases). The CDR3 runs 12 residues. Germline V lookup: CDR1 LGHDT, CDR2 YNNKEL (reference sequence). The germline V and J ends were trimmed by 4 bases and 8 bases, with 11 bases remaining between them.

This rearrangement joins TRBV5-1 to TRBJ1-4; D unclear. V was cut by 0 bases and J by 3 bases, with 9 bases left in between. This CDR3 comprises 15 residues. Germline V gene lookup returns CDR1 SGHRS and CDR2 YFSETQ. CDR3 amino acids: CASSLAGTANEKLFF. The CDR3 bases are TGCGCCAGCAGCTTGGCTGGTACGGCTAATGAAAAACTGTTTTTT.

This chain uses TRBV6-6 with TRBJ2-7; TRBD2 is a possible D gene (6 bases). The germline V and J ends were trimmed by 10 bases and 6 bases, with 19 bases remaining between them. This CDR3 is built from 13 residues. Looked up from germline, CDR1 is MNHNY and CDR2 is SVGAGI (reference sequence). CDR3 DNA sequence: TGTGCCATCTGCGACCGGGGGTCCGGCGAGCAGTACTTC. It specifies CAICDRGSGEQYF.

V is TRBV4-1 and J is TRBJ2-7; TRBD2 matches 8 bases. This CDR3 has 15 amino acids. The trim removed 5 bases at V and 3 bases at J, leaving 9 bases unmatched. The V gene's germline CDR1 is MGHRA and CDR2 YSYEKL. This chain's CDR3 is CASSSRNSGSYEQYF. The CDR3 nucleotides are TGCGCCAGCAGCTCAAGGAACAGCGGGAGCTACGAGCAGTACTTC.

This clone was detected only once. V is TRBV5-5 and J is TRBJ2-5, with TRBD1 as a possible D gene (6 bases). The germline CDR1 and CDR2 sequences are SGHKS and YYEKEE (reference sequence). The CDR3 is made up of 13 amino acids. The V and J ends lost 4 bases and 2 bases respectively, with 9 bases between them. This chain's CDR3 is CASSLDRQETQYF. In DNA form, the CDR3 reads TGTGCCAGCAGCCTGGACAGACAAGAGACCCAGTACTTC.

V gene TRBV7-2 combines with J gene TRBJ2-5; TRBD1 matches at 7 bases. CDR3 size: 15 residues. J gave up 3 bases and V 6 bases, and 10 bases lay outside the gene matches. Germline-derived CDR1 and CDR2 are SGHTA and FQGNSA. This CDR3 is CASSLNSGTEETQYF. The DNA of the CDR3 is TGTGCCAGCAGTCTTAATTCCGGGACAGAAGAGACCCAGTACTTC. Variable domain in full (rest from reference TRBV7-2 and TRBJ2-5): GAGVSQSPSNKVTEKGKDVELRCDPISGHTALYWYRQSLGQGLEFLIYFQGNSAPDKSGLPSDRFSAERTGGSVSTLTIQRTQQEDSAVYLCASSLNSGTEETQYFGPGTRLLVL.

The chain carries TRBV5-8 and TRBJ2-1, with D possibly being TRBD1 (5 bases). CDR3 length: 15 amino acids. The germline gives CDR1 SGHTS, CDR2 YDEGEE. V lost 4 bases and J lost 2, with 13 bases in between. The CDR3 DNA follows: TGTGCCAGCAGCCGGACGGCAGGGACCTACAATGAGCAGTTCTTC. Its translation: CASSRTAGTYNEQFF.

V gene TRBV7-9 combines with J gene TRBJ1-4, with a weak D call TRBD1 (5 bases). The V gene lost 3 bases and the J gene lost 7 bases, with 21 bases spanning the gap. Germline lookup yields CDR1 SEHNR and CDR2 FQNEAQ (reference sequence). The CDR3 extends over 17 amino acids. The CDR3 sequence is CASSLGFEGSRGEKLFF. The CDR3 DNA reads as TGTGCCAGCAGCTTGGGCTTTGAGGGGTCTAGGGGTGAAAAACTGTTTTTT.

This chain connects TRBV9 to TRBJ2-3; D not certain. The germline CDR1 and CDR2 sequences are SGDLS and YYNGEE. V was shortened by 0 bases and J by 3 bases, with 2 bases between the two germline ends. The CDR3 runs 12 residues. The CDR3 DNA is TGTGCCAGCAGCGTAGCTACAGATACGCAGTATTTT. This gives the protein CASSVATDTQYF. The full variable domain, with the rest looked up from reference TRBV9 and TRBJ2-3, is DSGVTQTPKHLITATGQRVTLRCSPRSGDLSVYWYQQSLDQGLQFLIQYYNGEERAKGNILERFSAQQFPDLHSELNLSSLELGDSALYFCASSVATDTQYFGPGTRLTVL.

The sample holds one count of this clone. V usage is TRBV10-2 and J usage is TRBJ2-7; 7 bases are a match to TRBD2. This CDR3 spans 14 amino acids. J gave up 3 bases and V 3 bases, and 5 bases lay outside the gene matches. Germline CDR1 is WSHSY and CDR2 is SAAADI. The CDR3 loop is CASSETGGYYEQYF. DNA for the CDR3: TGCGCCAGCAGTGAAACCGGGGGGTACTACGAGCAGTACTTC.